These T cell receptor beta chains were read from a single sample in a study of shared clonotypes between healthy human individuals. Only in-frame clones appear in the TCRdb table, and some are missing; sequencing was by immunoSEQ multiplex PCR. The sample lists about 2 million clones, over 85% seen once, with roughly 1.2% in the top ten. Input material: naive CD8+ T cells sorted from blood. The receptors come from a man aged 18 to 29 in good health. The CDR3 runs from the conserved cysteine through the conserved F or W. Each record gives: CDR3 protein, V gene, J gene.

CDR3aa: CASSELGREEYF
v_gene: TRBV6-1
j_gene: TRBJ2-7

CDR3aa: CASSLDRITDTQYF
v_gene: TRBV5-4
j_gene: TRBJ2-3

CDR3aa: CAWNYQARYGYTF
v_gene: TRBV30
j_gene: TRBJ1-2

CDR3aa: CAGSLGTGELFF
v_gene: TRBV7-9
j_gene: TRBJ2-2

CDR3aa: CASTPGAYGYTF
v_gene: TRBV28
j_gene: TRBJ1-2

CDR3aa: CASSRPQDGDYGYTF
v_gene: TRBV19
j_gene: TRBJ1-2

CDR3aa: CASSDQSSGNTIYF
v_gene: TRBV6-1
j_gene: TRBJ1-3

CDR3aa: CASSFGQGGADTQYF
v_gene: TRBV7-9
j_gene: TRBJ2-3

CDR3aa: CASSLERPNTEAFF
v_gene: TRBV5-1
j_gene: TRBJ1-1

CDR3aa: CASSENNEAFF
v_gene: TRBV6-1
j_gene: TRBJ1-1

CDR3aa: CASSVEQGGPLSEQYF
v_gene: TRBV9
j_gene: TRBJ2-7

CDR3aa: CASREQGVGQPQHF
v_gene: TRBV28
j_gene: TRBJ1-5

CDR3aa: CASSIWASGGRGYNEQFF
v_gene: TRBV19
j_gene: TRBJ2-1

CDR3aa: CSVSQGGEAFF
v_gene: TRBV29-1
j_gene: TRBJ1-1

CDR3aa: CASSQEEGLWNQPQHF
v_gene: TRBV4-1
j_gene: TRBJ1-5

CDR3aa: CASSQVENTGELFF
v_gene: TRBV4-1
j_gene: TRBJ2-2

CDR3aa: CASSQDQGYLAGGPLTTQYF
v_gene: TRBV14
j_gene: TRBJ2-5

CDR3aa: CATSNPSGAEQYF
v_gene: TRBV15
j_gene: TRBJ2-7

CDR3aa: CASSMGQSYEQYF
v_gene: TRBV11-2
j_gene: TRBJ2-7

CDR3aa: CASSPTKLWETQYF
v_gene: TRBV18
j_gene: TRBJ2-5

CDR3aa: CASSPGQGARPLHF
v_gene: TRBV6-5
j_gene: TRBJ1-6

CDR3aa: CASSLVPSGTYNEQFF
v_gene: TRBV5-1
j_gene: TRBJ2-1

CDR3aa: CASSQEGPGAESSYNSPLHF
v_gene: TRBV4-2
j_gene: TRBJ1-6

CDR3aa: CASSLTGWSKSGYTF
v_gene: TRBV5-6
j_gene: TRBJ1-2

CDR3aa: CAWGQGAGEQYF
v_gene: TRBV30
j_gene: TRBJ2-7

CDR3aa: CASSQGVAGGYTDTQYF
v_gene: TRBV4-1
j_gene: TRBJ2-3

CDR3aa: CASNPSGTSTDTQYF
v_gene: TRBV9
j_gene: TRBJ2-3

CDR3aa: CASGGDDTANYGYTF
v_gene: TRBV5-5
j_gene: TRBJ1-2

CDR3aa: CASSSPDRAYGYTF
v_gene: TRBV28
j_gene: TRBJ1-2

CDR3aa: CASSDLANYGYTF
v_gene: TRBV10-2
j_gene: TRBJ1-2

CDR3aa: CASSPPTTGELFF
v_gene: TRBV18
j_gene: TRBJ2-2

CDR3aa: CASSHSPQGAASTDTQYF
v_gene: TRBV9
j_gene: TRBJ2-3

CDR3aa: CASSAADSYEQYF
v_gene: TRBV6-6
j_gene: TRBJ2-7

CDR3aa: CATGDRGNEQFF
v_gene: TRBV6-6
j_gene: TRBJ2-1

CDR3aa: CASSDPGRLQETQYF
v_gene: TRBV2
j_gene: TRBJ2-5

CDR3aa: CASSPLVDTQYF
v_gene: TRBV5-1
j_gene: TRBJ2-3

CDR3aa: CASSFQGSAWNEQFF
v_gene: TRBV28
j_gene: TRBJ2-1

CDR3aa: CASSDDFEETQYF
v_gene: TRBV19
j_gene: TRBJ2-5

CDR3aa: CASRSDQSYEQYF
v_gene: TRBV5-1
j_gene: TRBJ2-7

CDR3aa: CSVGQGGYGYTF
v_gene: TRBV29-1
j_gene: TRBJ1-2

CDR3aa: CAWSEVKEQFF
v_gene: TRBV30
j_gene: TRBJ2-1

CDR3aa: CASSYGQLYEQYF
v_gene: TRBV27
j_gene: TRBJ2-7

CDR3aa: CASSMDYYEQYF
v_gene: TRBV19
j_gene: TRBJ2-7

CDR3aa: CSAGLQLGNEQFF
v_gene: TRBV29-1
j_gene: TRBJ2-1

CDR3aa: CASSQGGGIGELFF
v_gene: TRBV4-3
j_gene: TRBJ2-2

CDR3aa: CASSSRGPLFYEQYF
v_gene: TRBV28
j_gene: TRBJ2-7

CDR3aa: CASSLGEINTEAFF
v_gene: TRBV7-9
j_gene: TRBJ1-1